One sample yielded the 26 T cell receptor beta chains listed below, sequenced in a study of cytotoxic CD8 clonotypes in ibrutinib-treated CLL. The repertoire was sequenced with immunoSEQ multiplex PCR; TCRdb's copy has only in-frame clones and lacks some. The sample contains roughly 220,000 clones, more than 70% of which appear only once. The source was PBMCs, collected after 12 months of ibrutinib treatment. All receptors derive from a human donor with chronic lymphocytic leukemia.

The V call is TRBV11-1, the J call TRBJ1-2; 7 bases match TRBD1. CDR3 length equals 15 residues. Germline lookup yields CDR1 SGHAT and CDR2 FQDESV (reference sequence). The V gene end was trimmed by 5 bases and the J gene end by 2 bases; junction bases not matched to a gene: 8. CDR3 in DNA: TGTGCCAGCAGCGGACAGGAAATTGCGAACTATGGCTACACCTTC. Translation gives CASSGQEIANYGYTF.

V and J are TRBV6-1 and TRBJ1-1; tentative D call: TRBD1 (5 bases). CDR3 length: 14 amino acids. V was clipped by 7 bases and J by 4 bases, with 16 bases between them. Germline CDR1 and CDR2: MNHNS and SASEGT. CDR3 bases: TGTGCCAGCAAAAGGGACGGCGAAAGCACTGAAGCTTTCTTT. Its protein is CASKRDGESTEAFF.

CDR3 loop: CASSSLTKIGPYEQYF. The CDR3 bases are TGTGCCAGCAGTTCCTTAACAAAAATAGGGCCCTACGAGCAGTACTTC. The V gene is TRBV6-7, the J gene TRBJ2-7; no firm D call. TRBV6-7 is filed as an ORF, its function uncertain. V dropped 4 bases and J dropped 2 bases, with 18 bases sitting between them. This CDR3 region has 16 residues.

The chain couples TRBV5-1 to TRBJ2-1; D is tentatively TRBD1 or TRBD2 (5 bases each). Trimming pared 4 bases from V and 0 bases from J, leaving 14 bases between. The CDR3 totals 16 residues. CDR1 is SGHRS and CDR2 is YFSETQ in the germline V gene. As DNA, the CDR3 is TGCGCCAGCAGCCCGGGGACGACCAGCTCCTACAATGAGCAGTTCTTC. This translates into CASSPGTTSSYNEQFF.

The chain uses TRBV28 and TRBJ2-6; 9 bases are a match to TRBD1. The CDR3 is 20 residues long. V shed 3 bases and J 0 bases; nucleotides not matched to a gene: 12. Germline CDR1 MDHEN, CDR2 SYDVKM. In DNA, the CDR3 is TGTGCCAGCAGTTTCCCCGGGACAGGGCGATTAAGCTCTGGGGCCAACGTCCTGACTTTC. Encoded protein: CASSFPGTGRLSSGANVLTF.

In this sample, this clone turned up a few times. This sequence joins TRBV19 and TRBJ1-4; tentative D call: TRBD1 (5 bases). V shed 6 bases and J shed 4 bases, with 12 bases lying between them. CDR1 is LNHDA, CDR2 SQIVND, per germline (reference sequence). This CDR3 has 14 amino acids. The CDR3 DNA reads as TGTGCCAGTAGCACAGGATACAATAATGAAAAACTGTTTTTT. This codes for CASSTGYNNEKLFF. The full variable domain, rest sourced from reference TRBV19 and TRBJ1-4, is DGGITQSPKYLFRKEGQNVTLSCEQNLNHDAMYWYRQDPGQGLRLIYYSQIVNDFQKGDIAEGYSVSREKKESFPLTVTSAQKNPTAFYLCASSTGYNNEKLFFGSGTQLSVL.

This chain uses TRBV18 with TRBJ1-1; D is uncertain. The CDR3 runs 11 residues. V was clipped by 5 bases and J by 1 base, with 2 bases between them. Germline-derived CDR1 and CDR2 are KGHSH and LQKENI. CDR3 bases: TGTGCCAGCTCAAGGAACACTGAAGCTTTCTTT. Its protein product is CASSRNTEAFF.

The chain is built from TRBV5-1 and TRBJ1-2, with TRBD1 matching over 8 bases. Germline trimming cut 0 bases from V and 4 bases from J; bases unmatched to any gene: 5. Germline CDR1 and CDR2: SGHRS and YFSETQ. This CDR3 contains 15 residues. The CDR3 coding sequence is TGCGCCAGCAGCTTGGGCTCAGGGGGCGGCTATGGCTACACCTTC. This encodes CASSLGSGGGYGYTF.

This clone was counted a few times. The CDR3 here is CASVMGTGNQPQHF. In nucleotides, the CDR3 is TGTGCCAGCGTCATGGGGACAGGTAATCAGCCCCAGCATTTT. The chain links TRBV6-1 to TRBJ1-5; 8 positions agree with TRBD1. Per germline, CDR1 MNHNS and CDR2 SASEGT. The CDR3 runs to 14 residues. The V and J ends lost 8 bases and 4 bases, in that order; junction bases with no gene match: 7.

This CDR3 reads CASSMGQATDTQYF. The CDR3 DNA is TGTGCCAGTAGTATGGGACAGGCAACAGATACGCAGTATTTT. The chain couples TRBV19 to TRBJ2-3, with 8 bases lining up with TRBD1. The V gene's germline CDR1 is LNHDA and CDR2 SQIVND (reference sequence). There are 14 residues in the CDR3. The V gene end was trimmed by 3 bases and the J gene end by 3 bases; junction bases not matched to a gene: 2.

The V gene is TRBV11-2, the J gene TRBJ2-1, with TRBD1 as a possible D gene (5 bases). Trimming left V 0 bases short and J 0 bases short, with 12 bases between. The CDR3 spans 17 residues. CDR1 is SGHAT, CDR2 FQNNGV, per germline. CDR3 sequence (DNA): TGTGCCAGCAGCTTAGACAACAGGAGTAGCTCCTACAATGAGCAGTTCTTC. This codes for CASSLDNRSSSYNEQFF.

This chain joins TRBV5-6 and TRBJ1-4; TRBD1 is a possible D gene (5 bases). Germline V gene lookup returns CDR1 SGHDT and CDR2 YYEEEE. V dropped 4 bases and J dropped 13 bases, with 17 bases sitting between them. There are 13 residues in the CDR3. The DNA of the CDR3 is TGTGCCAGCAGCCTCATCGGGGGTGCTGGACTGTTTTTT. It specifies CASSLIGGAGLFF.

This chain connects TRBV20-1 to TRBJ2-7; no clear D. The germline CDR1 and CDR2 sequences are DFQATT and SNEGSKA (reference sequence). The CDR3 length is 11 residues. V gave up 7 bases and J gave up 1 base, with 8 bases separating them. In DNA, the CDR3 is TGCAGTGTTCAAAGATCCTACGAGCAGTACTTC. Its translation is CSVQRSYEQYF.

The chain joins TRBV5-1 to TRBJ2-3; 7 nucleotides match TRBD1. Germline assignment: CDR1 SGHRS and CDR2 YFSETQ. After removal of 4 bases from V and 2 bases from J, the junction contained 4 bases not matched to a gene. The CDR3 loop spans 14 amino acids. The CDR3 here is CASSDGTATDTQYF. The CDR3 DNA follows: TGCGCCAGCAGCGACGGGACAGCCACAGATACGCAGTATTTT.

In DNA, the CDR3 is TGTGCCAGCAGCGAACAGGGGGCCTTGAAGACCCAGTACTTC. It translates to CASSEQGALKTQYF. The V gene is TRBV7-2, the J gene TRBJ2-5, with 9 nucleotides matching TRBD1. There are 14 residues in the CDR3. Germline-derived CDR1 and CDR2 are SGHTA and FQGNSA. Trimming cost V 5 bases and J 6 bases; bases outside gene matches: 7. The full variable domain, its missing parts supplied by reference TRBV7-2 and TRBJ2-5, is GAGVSQSPSNKVTEKGKDVELRCDPISGHTALYWYRQSLGQGLEFLIYFQGNSAPDKSGLPSDRFSAERTGGSVSTLTIQRTQQEDSAVYLCASSEQGALKTQYFGPGTRLLVL.

The chain carries TRBV11-2 and TRBJ1-3, with unresolved D. The germline CDR1 and CDR2 sequences are SGHAT and FQNNGV. Trimming shortened V by 5 bases and J by 9 bases, and 14 bases separated the two germline ends. The CDR3 contains 13 residues. The CDR3 DNA reads TGTGCCAGCAGCCCTAATGCCGAGGGCACCATATATTTT. Protein sequence: CASSPNAEGTIYF.

The rearrangement links TRBV11-2 to TRBJ2-7, with 9 bases lining up with TRBD1. From germline, CDR1 is SGHAT and CDR2 FQNNGV. The CDR3 has 15 amino acids. V shed 7 bases, J shed 1 base, and the junction held 8 bases outside the gene matches. Written as DNA, the CDR3 is TGTGCCAGCATTGCCGGGACAGGGCCTTCCTACGAGCAGTACTTC. Translation: CASIAGTGPSYEQYF.

This rearrangement joins TRBV4-1 to TRBJ2-1; TRBD2 aligns across 12 bases. Unmatched junction bases numbered 22, after V lost 3 bases and J lost 7 bases. From germline, CDR1 is MGHRA and CDR2 YSYEKL. The CDR3 runs to 21 residues. The CDR3 loop reads CASSQGGVLAGGPSFLNEQFF. The CDR3 coding sequence is TGCGCCAGCAGCCAGGGCGGGGTTCTAGCGGGGGGGCCTTCTTTCCTTAATGAGCAGTTCTTC.

CDR3 coding DNA: TGTGCCACCGGGATGGGGTTTTTGTATGGCTACACCTTC. It specifies CATGMGFLYGYTF. The chain links TRBV28 to TRBJ1-2, with D uncertain. Germline-derived CDR1 and CDR2 are MDHEN and SYDVKM. The V end lost 10 bases, the J end lost 5 bases, and 17 bases lay between the germline ends. The CDR3 runs 13 residues.

This clone was found once. The chain recombines TRBV7-2 with TRBJ2-7, with unresolved D. The CDR3 spans 11 residues. Germline V lookup: CDR1 SGHTA, CDR2 FQGNSA. Trimming took off 5 bases at V and 7 bases at J, with 9 bases between the two ends. CDR3 coding DNA: TGTGCCAGCAGCCCGTCGTTGGAGCAGTACTTC. It specifies CASSPSLEQYF.

V usage is TRBV9 and J usage is TRBJ2-1; tentative D call: TRBD1 (6 bases). Per germline, CDR1 SGDLS and CDR2 YYNGEE. CDR3 size: 16 residues. V was pared by 3 bases and J by 3 bases, with 16 bases between. The CDR3 region is CASSGIQGRGYNEQFF. CDR3 bases: TGTGCCAGCAGCGGCATACAGGGAAGAGGCTACAATGAGCAGTTCTTC.

For the CDR3, the DNA is TGTGCCAGTAGTATAGGACTAGCGGGAGGGACAGATACGCAGTATTTT. Protein: CASSIGLAGGTDTQYF. The chain carries TRBV19 and TRBJ2-3; 14 bases align to TRBD2. The CDR3 consists of 16 residues. In germline, CDR1 is LNHDA, CDR2 SQIVND (reference sequence). The ends lost 1 base at V and 3 bases at J; junction bases unmatched: 0.

The chain joins TRBV29-1 to TRBJ1-1; 7 bases match TRBD1. The CDR3 has 15 amino acids. V shed 6 bases and J 6 bases; nucleotides not matched to a gene: 16. CDR1 is SQVTM, CDR2 ANQGSEA, per germline. CDR3 sequence: CSVRTGVTPASEAFF. The CDR3 DNA sequence: TGCAGCGTCCGGACAGGAGTCACCCCCGCCTCTGAAGCTTTCTTT. The entire variable domain, with the rest obtained from reference TRBV29-1 and TRBJ1-1, is as follows: SAVISQKPSRDICQRGTSLTIQCQVDSQVTMMFWYRQQPGQSLTLIATANQGSEATYESGFVIDKFPISRPNLTFSTLTVSNMSPEDSSIYLCSVRTGVTPASEAFFGQGTRLTVV.

The chain joins TRBV6-5 to TRBJ1-1; D might be TRBD1 (6 bases). V was clipped by 6 bases and J by 4 bases, with 18 bases between them. Germline V lookup: CDR1 MNHEY, CDR2 SVGAGI. The CDR3 has 15 amino acids. The CDR3 is CASSPVAGGVTEAFF. Here the CDR3 DNA reads TGTGCCAGCAGCCCCGTGGCCGGGGGCGTCACTGAAGCTTTCTTT.

The CDR3 DNA sequence: TGCGCCAGCAGCCAAGAAAGGACGAGTAACACCATATATTTT. It translates to CASSQERTSNTIYF. The rearrangement links TRBV4-1 to TRBJ1-3; the D is unclear. The V and J ends lost 0 bases and 7 bases respectively, with 10 bases between them. Germline CDR1 is MGHRA and CDR2 is YSYEKL. There are 14 residues in the CDR3.

This clone was detected only a few times. J is TRBJ1-6 and V is TRBV30, with D possibly matching TRBD1 (6 bases). The V end lost 2 bases, the J end lost 8 bases, and 16 bases lay between the germline ends. In germline, CDR1 is GTSNPN, CDR2 SVGIG (reference sequence). There are 15 residues in the CDR3. The CDR3 loop is CAWSRGGSEDSPLHF. CDR3 sequence (DNA): TGTGCCTGGAGTCGGGGGGGCTCCGAGGATTCACCCCTCCACTTT.